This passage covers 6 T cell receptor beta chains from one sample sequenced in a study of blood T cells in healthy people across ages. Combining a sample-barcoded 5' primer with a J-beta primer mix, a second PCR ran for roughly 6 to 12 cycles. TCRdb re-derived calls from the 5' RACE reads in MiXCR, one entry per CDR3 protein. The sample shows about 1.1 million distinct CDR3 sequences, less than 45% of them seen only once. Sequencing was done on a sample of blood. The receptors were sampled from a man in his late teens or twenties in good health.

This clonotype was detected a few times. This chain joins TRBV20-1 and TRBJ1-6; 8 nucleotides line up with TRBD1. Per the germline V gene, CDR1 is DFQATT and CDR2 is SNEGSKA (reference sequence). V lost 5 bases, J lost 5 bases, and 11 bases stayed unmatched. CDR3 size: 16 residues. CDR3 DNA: TGCAGTGCTGGGGCGCTCCTGACAGGGGATAATTCACCCCTCCACTTT. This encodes CSAGALLTGDNSPLHF.

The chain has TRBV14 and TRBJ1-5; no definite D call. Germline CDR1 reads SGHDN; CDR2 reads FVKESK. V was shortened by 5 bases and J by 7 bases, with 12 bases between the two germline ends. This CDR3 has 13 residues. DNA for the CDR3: TGTGCCAGCAGCGAAACGGCCAAACAGCCCCAGCATTTT. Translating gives CASSETAKQPQHF.

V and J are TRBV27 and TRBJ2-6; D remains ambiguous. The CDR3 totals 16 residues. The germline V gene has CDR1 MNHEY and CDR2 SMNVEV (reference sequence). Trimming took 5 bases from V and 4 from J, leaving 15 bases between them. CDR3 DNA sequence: TGTGCCAGCAGTGTTATCCTGGGTGAAGGGGCCAACGTCCTGACTTTC. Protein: CASSVILGEGANVLTF. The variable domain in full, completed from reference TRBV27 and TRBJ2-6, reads EAQVTQNPRYLITVTGKKLTVTCSQNMNHEYMSWYRQDPGLGLRQIYYSMNVEVTDKGDVPEGYKVSRKEKRNFPLILESPSPNQTSLYFCASSVILGEGANVLTFGAGSRLTVL.

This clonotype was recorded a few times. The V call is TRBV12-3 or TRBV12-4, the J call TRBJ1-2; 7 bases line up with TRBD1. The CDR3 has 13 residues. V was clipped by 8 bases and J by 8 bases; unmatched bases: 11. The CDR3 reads CASGGTANSGYTF. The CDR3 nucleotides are TGTGCCAGCGGCGGGACAGCTAATTCGGGCTACACCTTC.

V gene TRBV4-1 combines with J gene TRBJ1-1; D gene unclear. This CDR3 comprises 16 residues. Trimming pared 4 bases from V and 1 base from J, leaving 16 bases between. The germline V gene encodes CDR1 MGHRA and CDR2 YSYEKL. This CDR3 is CASSPLRLRRNTEAFF. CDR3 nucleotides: TGCGCCAGCAGCCCCCTCAGGCTACGGAGGAACACTGAAGCTTTCTTT.

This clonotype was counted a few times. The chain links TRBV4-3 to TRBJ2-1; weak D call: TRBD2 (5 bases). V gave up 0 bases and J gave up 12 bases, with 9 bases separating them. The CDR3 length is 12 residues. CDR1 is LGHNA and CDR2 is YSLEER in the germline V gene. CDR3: CASSQDHGVQFF. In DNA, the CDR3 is TGCGCCAGCAGCCAAGATCACGGGGTGCAGTTCTTC.